This section outlines one TCR beta chain sequence together with its context. Trimming shortened V by 4 bases and J by 4 bases, and 8 bases separated the two germline ends. The CDR3 runs to 13 residues. Germline V lookup: CDR1 MNHNY, CDR2 SVGAGI (reference sequence). Authors' data handling: Nucleated cell number was recorded as an estimate derived from reference gene primer amplification. The table came from immunoSEQ multiplex PCR; TCRdb's copy has only in-frame clones and leaves some out. Clonal size and the V and J genes are those of that table, whereas D and trimming came from the DNA. The table has about 120,000 clones, about 79% seen once. This record belongs to a study of blood T cell repertoires in COVID-19. Study overall: Samples taken during acute and convalescent COVID-19 were collected in the United States, Italy and Spain. Nucleic acid was either cDNA or gDNA, and it came from T cells, B-cell-depleted T cells, or PBMCs.

The chain combines TRBV6-6 with TRBJ1-5; D is unresolved. This TCR was sampled from a woman of 80 years or more with acute or convalescent COVID-19. Specimen: peripheral blood. The CDR3, as DNA: TGTGCCAGCAGTTTGCGGGAGAATCAGCCCCAGCATTTT. Translated, it gives CASSLRENQPQHF.